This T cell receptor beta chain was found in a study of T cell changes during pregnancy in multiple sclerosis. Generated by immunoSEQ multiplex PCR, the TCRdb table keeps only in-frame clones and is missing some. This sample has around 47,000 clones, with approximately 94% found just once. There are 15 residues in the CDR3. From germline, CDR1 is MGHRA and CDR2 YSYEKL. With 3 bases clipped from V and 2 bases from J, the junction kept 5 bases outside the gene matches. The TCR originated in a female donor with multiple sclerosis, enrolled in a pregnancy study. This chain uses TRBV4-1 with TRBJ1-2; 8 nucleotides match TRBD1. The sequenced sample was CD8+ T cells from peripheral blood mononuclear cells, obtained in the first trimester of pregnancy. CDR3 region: CASSHDRGGNYGYTF. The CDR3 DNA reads TGCGCCAGCAGCCATGACAGGGGAGGAAACTATGGCTACACCTTC.